This T cell receptor (beta chain) is from a study of siplizumab effects on memory and regulatory T cells. Only in-frame clones appear in the TCRdb table, and some are missing; sequencing was by immunoSEQ multiplex PCR. The sample contains around 110,000 clones, approximately 94% of which appear only once. This clone was seen a single time. The antigen remains unidentified. Other DNA sequences of this sample code for an identical CDR3. J lost 4 bases, V lost 0 bases, and 4 bases had no gene match. Germline V CDR1 and CDR2: SGHRS, YFSETQ. The CDR3 is 15 residues long. Study-wide results and limits: Proliferating siplizumab-culture Treg suppressive function went unconfirmed.

The sequenced material came from non-Treg CD4+ T cells sorted from blood. The chain has TRBV5-1 and TRBJ2-5, with TRBD1 matching 9 bases. This sequence originates from a human donor in good health. For the CDR3, the DNA is TGCGCCAGCAGCTTGGGGGACAGGGATGGAGAGACCCAGTACTTC. It encodes CASSLGDRDGETQYF.